This record covers a single T cell receptor beta chain. This sample was included in a study of T cell responses to AZD1222 COVID-19 vaccine. Profiling relied on immunoSEQ multiplex PCR, and the TCRdb table lists in-frame clones only, not all of them. The profile shows around 60,000 clones, about 81% of them singletons. The CDR3 is 17 amino acids. V shed 2 bases and J shed 5 bases, with 18 bases lying between them. CDR1 and CDR2 (germline): SGHTA, FQGNSA. This material consisted of peripheral blood, taken 28 days after the second AZD1222 dose. This receptor was taken from an adult who received the AZD1222 COVID-19 vaccine. The chain employs TRBV7-2 and TRBJ2-2; D might be TRBD2 (5 bases). The CDR3 DNA is TGTGCCAGCAGCTTATACCCTCGGGATATCGGGACCGGGGAGCTGTTTTTT. This codes for CASSLYPRDIGTGELFF.